This T cell receptor (beta chain) derives from a study of cytomegalovirus exposure and HLA in healthy donors. General study points: In an earlier analysis, productive rearrangement rates for most beta V segments clustered near 90% or 30%. TCR beta sequences numbering 15,000 to 20,000 were associated with HLA alleles at 0.05 false discovery rate in a later analysis. Accurate prediction of HLA-A and HLA-B alleles (for most subjects) was reportedly achieved from TCR beta sequences.

With 5 bases removed from V and 1 base from J, the gap between germline ends came to 8 bases. Germline V CDR1 and CDR2: SGHTA, FQGTGA. The CDR3 has 13 residues. Both 60 Vbeta primers and 13 Jbeta primers went into the PCR. The data were produced by immunoSEQ multiplex PCR, yet TCRdb's version contains in-frame clones alone and is incomplete. This repertoire shows approximately 60,000 clones, 83% found once; its top ten account for 4.3%. This clone was seen once. Its specificity is not known. This TCR was sampled from a man younger than 40 in good health and CMV-seronegative. Sample: PBMCs. The V call is TRBV7-3, the J call TRBJ1-1; D unresolved. The CDR3 loop is CASSHTTNTEAFF. CDR3 in DNA: TGTGCCAGCAGCCATACAACGAACACTGAAGCTTTCTTT.